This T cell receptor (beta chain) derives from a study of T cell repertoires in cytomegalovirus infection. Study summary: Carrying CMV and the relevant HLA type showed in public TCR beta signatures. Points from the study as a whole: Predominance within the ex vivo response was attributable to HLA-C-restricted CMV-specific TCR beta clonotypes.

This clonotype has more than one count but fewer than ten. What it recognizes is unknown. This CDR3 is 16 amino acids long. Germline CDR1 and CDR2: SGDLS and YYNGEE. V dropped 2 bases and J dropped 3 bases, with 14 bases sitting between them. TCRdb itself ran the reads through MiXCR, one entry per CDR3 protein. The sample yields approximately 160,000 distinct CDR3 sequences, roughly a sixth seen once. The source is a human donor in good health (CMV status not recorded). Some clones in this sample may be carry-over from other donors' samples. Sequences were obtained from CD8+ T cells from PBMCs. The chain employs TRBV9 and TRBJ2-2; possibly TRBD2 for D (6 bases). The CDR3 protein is CASSVNRELDTGELFF. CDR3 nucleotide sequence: TGTGCCAGCAGCGTTAACCGGGAGTTGGACACCGGGGAGCTGTTTTTT.